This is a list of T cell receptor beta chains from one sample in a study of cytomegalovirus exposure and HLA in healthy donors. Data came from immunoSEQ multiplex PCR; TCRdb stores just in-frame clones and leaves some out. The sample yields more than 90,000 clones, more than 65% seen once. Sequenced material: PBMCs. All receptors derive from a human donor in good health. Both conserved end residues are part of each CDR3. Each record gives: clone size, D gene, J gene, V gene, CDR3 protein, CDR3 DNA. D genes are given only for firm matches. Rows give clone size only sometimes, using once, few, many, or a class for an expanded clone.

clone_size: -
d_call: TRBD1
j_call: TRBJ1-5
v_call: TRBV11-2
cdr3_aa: CASSPRGTGNQPQHF
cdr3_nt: TGTGCCAGCAGCCCAAGAGGGACAGGCAATCAGCCCCAGCATTTT

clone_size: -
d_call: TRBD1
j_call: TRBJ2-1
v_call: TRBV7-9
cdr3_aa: CASKPGQVNNEQFF
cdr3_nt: TGTGCCAGCAAACCGGGACAGGTCAACAATGAGCAGTTCTTC

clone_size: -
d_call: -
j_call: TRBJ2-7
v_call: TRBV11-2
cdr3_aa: CASSLDFGVEQYF
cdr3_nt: TGTGCCAGCAGCTTAGACTTTGGAGTTGAGCAGTACTTC

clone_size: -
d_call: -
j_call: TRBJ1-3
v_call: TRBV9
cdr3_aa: CASSVGGDGNTIYF
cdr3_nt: TGTGCCAGCAGCGTAGGGGGAGATGGAAACACCATATATTTT

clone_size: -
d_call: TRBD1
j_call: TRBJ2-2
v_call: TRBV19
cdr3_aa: CASSFPLNRGGELFF
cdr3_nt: TGTGCCAGTAGTTTTCCCCTCAACAGGGGCGGGGAGCTGTTTTTT

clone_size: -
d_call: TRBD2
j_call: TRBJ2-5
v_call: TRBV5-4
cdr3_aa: CASSGTTIQETQYF
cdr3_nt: TGTGCCAGCAGCGGGACTACCATCCAAGAGACCCAGTACTTC

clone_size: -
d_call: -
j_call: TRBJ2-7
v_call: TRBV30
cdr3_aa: CAWKGQGIHGQYF
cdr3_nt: TGTGCCTGGAAGGGGCAGGGGATCCACGGGCAGTACTTC

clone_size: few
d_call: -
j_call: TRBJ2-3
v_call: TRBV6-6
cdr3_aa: CASSYSRDIGGTQYF
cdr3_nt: TGTGCCAGCAGTTACTCGAGGGATATTGGAGGTACGCAGTATTTT

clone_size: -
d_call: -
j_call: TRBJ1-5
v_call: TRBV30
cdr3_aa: CAWSPGFLSNQPQHF
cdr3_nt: TGTGCCTGGAGTCCCGGTTTTCTTAGCAATCAGCCCCAGCATTTT

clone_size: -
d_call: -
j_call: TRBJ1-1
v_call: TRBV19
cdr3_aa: CASSMFVGSTEAFF
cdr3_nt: TGTGCCAGTAGTATGTTTGTGGGGAGCACTGAAGCTTTCTTT

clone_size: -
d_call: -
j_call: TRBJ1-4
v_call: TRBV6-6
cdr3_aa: CASRSQGPNEKLFF
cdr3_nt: TGTGCCAGCAGGTCACAGGGACCAAATGAAAAACTGTTTTTT

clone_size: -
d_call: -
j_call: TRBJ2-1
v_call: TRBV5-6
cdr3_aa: CASSLYVGSSYNEQFF
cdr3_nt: TGTGCCAGCAGCTTGTATGTAGGGAGCTCCTACAATGAGCAGTTCTTC

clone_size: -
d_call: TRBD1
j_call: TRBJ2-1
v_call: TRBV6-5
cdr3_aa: CASSSLGTGNNEQFF
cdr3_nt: TGTGCCAGCAGTTCACTTGGGACAGGGAACAATGAGCAGTTCTTC

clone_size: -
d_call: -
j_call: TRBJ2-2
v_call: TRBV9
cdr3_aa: CASSVDPGANTGELFF
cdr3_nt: TGTGCCAGCAGCGTAGACCCAGGTGCGAACACCGGGGAGCTGTTTTTT

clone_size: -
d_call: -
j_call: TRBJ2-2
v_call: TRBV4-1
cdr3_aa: CASSQPGTSPPGELFF
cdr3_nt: TGCGCCAGCAGCCAGCCCGGGACATCACCCCCCGGGGAGCTGTTTTTT

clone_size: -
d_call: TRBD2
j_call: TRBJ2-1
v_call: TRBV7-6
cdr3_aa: CASSFLSGGGYNEQFF
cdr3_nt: TGTGCCAGCAGCTTCCTGAGCGGGGGGGGATACAATGAGCAGTTCTTC

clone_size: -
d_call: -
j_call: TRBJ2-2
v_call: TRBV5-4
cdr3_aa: CASSDWRAAGELFF
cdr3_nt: TGTGCCAGCAGCGACTGGAGGGCCGCCGGGGAGCTGTTTTTT

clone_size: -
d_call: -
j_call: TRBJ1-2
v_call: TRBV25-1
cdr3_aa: CASSLGGNGYTF
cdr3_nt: TGTGCCAGCAGTTTGGGGGGAAATGGCTACACCTTC

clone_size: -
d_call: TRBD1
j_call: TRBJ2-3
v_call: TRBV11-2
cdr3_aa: CASSVGQGFGTDTQYF
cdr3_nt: TGTGCCAGCAGCGTGGGACAGGGGTTCGGCACAGATACGCAGTATTTT

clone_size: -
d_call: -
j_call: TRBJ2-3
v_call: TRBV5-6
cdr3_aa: CASSSLRGEPSTDTQYF
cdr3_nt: TGTGCCAGCAGCTCCCTCAGGGGCGAGCCTAGCACAGATACGCAGTATTTT

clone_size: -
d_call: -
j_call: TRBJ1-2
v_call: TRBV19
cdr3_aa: CASSIVRFGDGYTF
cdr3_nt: TGTGCCAGTAGTATAGTAAGGTTCGGAGATGGCTACACCTTC

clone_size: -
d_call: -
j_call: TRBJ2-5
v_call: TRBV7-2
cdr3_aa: CASSSKRVETQYF
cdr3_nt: TGTGCCAGCAGCTCAAAACGCGTGGAGACCCAGTACTTC

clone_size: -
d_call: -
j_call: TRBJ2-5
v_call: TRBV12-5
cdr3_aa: CASGDMRETQYF
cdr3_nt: TGTGCTAGTGGTGACATGAGAGAGACCCAGTACTTC

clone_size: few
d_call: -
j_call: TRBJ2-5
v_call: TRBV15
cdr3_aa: CATSSMSAGQETQYF
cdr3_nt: TGTGCCACCAGCTCGATGTCTGCGGGGCAAGAGACCCAGTACTTC

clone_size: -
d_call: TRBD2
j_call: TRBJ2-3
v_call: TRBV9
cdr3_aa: CASSPRGGVGTDTQYF
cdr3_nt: TGTGCCAGCAGCCCCCGGGGGGGTGTGGGCACAGATACGCAGTATTTT

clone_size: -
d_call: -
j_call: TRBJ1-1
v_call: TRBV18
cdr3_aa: CASSPQSVGANTEAFF
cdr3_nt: TGTGCCAGCTCACCACAGTCGGTTGGGGCCAACACTGAAGCTTTCTTT

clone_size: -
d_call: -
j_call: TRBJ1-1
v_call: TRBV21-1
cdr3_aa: CASSTGGSEAFF
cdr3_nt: TGTGCCAGCAGCACGGGGGGCTCTGAAGCTTTCTTT

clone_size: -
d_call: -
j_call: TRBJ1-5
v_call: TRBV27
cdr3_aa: CATSPYPGGGNQPQHF
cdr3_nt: TGTGCCACCTCCCCCTACCCCGGGGGAGGCAATCAGCCCCAGCATTTT

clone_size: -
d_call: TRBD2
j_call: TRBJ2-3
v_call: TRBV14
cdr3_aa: CASSQVAGSSTDTQYF
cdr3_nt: TGTGCCAGCAGCCAAGTAGCGGGTTCTAGCACAGATACGCAGTATTTT

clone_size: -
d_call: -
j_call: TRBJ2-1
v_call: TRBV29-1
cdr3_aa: CSWLWGFYNEQFF
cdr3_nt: TGCAGCTGGTTGTGGGGCTTCTACAATGAGCAGTTCTTC

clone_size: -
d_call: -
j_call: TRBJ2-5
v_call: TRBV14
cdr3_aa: CASSQVRGRGETQYF
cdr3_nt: TGTGCCAGCAGCCAAGTCCGAGGCAGGGGTGAGACCCAGTACTTC

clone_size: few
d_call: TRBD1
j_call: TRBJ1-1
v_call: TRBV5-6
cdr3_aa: CASSLIVTGWAFF
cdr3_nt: TGTGCCAGCAGTTTAATAGTGACAGGGTGGGCTTTCTTT

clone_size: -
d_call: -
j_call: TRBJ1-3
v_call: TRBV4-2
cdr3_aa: CASSQDGRGSSGNTIYF
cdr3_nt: TGTGCCAGCAGCCAAGATGGGAGGGGGTCCTCTGGAAACACCATATATTTT

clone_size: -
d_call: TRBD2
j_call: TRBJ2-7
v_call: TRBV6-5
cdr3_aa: CVSSLLAGSYEQYF
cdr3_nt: TGTGTCAGCAGCTTACTAGCGGGCTCCTACGAGCAGTACTTC

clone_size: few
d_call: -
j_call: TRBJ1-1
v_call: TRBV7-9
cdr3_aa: CASSLATGEAFF
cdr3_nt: TGTGCCAGCAGCTTAGCAACCGGGGAAGCTTTCTTT

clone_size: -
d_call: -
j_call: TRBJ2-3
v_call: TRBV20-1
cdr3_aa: CSATLDTQYF
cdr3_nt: TGCAGTGCTACCCTCGATACGCAGTATTTT

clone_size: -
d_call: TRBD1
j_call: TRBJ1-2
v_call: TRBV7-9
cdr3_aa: CSSSLELTGAPYGYTF
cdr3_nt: TGTTCCAGCAGCTTGGAGTTGACAGGGGCGCCCTATGGCTACACCTTC

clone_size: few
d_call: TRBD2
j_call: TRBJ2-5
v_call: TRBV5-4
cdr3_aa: CASTHGGGEGETQYF
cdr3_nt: TGTGCCAGCACCCACGGCGGGGGAGAAGGAGAGACCCAGTACTTC

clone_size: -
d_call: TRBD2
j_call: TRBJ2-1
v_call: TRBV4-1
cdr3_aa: CASSQDQFNSGLAGSYNEQFF
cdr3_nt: TGCGCCAGCAGCCAAGATCAGTTTAACTCGGGACTAGCGGGGTCATACAATGAGCAGTTCTTC

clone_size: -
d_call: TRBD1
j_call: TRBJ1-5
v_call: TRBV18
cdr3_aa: CASSRDRESIQPQHF
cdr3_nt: TGTGCCAGCTCACGGGACAGAGAGTCTATCCAGCCCCAGCATTTT

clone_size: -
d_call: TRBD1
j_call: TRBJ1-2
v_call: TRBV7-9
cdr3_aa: CASTIGTGNYGYTF
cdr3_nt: TGTGCCAGCACCATAGGGACAGGGAACTATGGCTACACCTTC

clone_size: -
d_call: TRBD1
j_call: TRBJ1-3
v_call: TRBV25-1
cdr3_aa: CASSEGQSSGNTIYF
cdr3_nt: TGTGCCAGCAGTGAGGGACAGAGCTCTGGAAACACCATATATTTT

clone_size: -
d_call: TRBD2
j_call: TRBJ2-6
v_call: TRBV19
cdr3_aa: CASSSSTSGSGANVLTF
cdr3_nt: TGTGCCAGTAGCAGTTCGACTAGCGGCTCTGGGGCCAACGTCCTGACTTTC

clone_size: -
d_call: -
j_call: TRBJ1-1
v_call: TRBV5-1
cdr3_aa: CASSLGPGGRDEAFF
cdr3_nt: TGCGCCAGCAGCTTGGGTCCGGGGGGCCGTGATGAAGCTTTCTTT

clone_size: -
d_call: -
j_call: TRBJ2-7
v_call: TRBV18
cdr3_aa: CASSPGTRTYEQYF
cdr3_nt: TGTGCCAGCTCACCTGGGACACGAACGTACGAGCAGTACTTC

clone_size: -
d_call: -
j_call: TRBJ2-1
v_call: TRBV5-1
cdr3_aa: CASSQRSDNEQFF
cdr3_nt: TGCGCCAGCAGCCAAAGATCGGACAATGAGCAGTTCTTC